The 19 T cell receptor beta chains presented below share a single source sample, sequenced in a study of beta chain features in type 1 diabetes. Study-wide results and limits: In every one of the four CD4+ subsets, TCRB CDR3s were moderately but significantly shorter in Type 1 diabetes patients.

What these receptors recognize is not known. Expressed TCRB transcripts were sequenced, since all the RNA that had been isolated was reverse transcribed. TCRdb's table, derived via immunoSEQ multiplex PCR, lists solely in-frame clones and lacks some. The table includes around 650,000 clones, approximately 13% detected once. The specimen was naive CD4+ T cells from blood. These receptors were obtained from a young man with type 1 diabetes.

This clone turned up a few times. The sample contains more than one DNA sequence encoding this CDR3. V gene TRBV5-1 combines with J gene TRBJ1-2, with no clear D. With 7 bases removed from V and 4 bases from J, the gap between germline ends came to 8 bases. Germline CDR1 and CDR2: SGHRS and YFSETQ. This CDR3 is 11 amino acids long. CDR3 sequence: CASGEGYGYTF. CDR3 in DNA: TGCGCCAGCGGAGAGGGCTATGGCTACACCTTC.

The CDR3 reads CAISVSQTHQEQFF. CDR3 DNA: TGTGCCATCAGTGTATCACAGACTCACCAGGAGCAGTTCTTC. The V gene is TRBV10-3, the J gene TRBJ2-1, with unresolved D. This CDR3 has 14 residues. V lost 4 bases, J lost 10 bases, and 17 bases lay in between. In germline, CDR1 is ENHRY, CDR2 SYGVKD.

This rearrangement joins TRBV6-5 to TRBJ1-4, with D perhaps matching TRBD1 (5 bases). The germline CDR1 and CDR2 sequences are MNHEY and SVGAGI. Trimming took off 6 bases at V and 4 bases at J, with 12 bases between the two ends. The CDR3 extends over 14 amino acids. In nucleotides, the CDR3 is TGTGCCAGCAGCGTCCAGGGAGTTAATGAAAAACTGTTTTTT. Protein: CASSVQGVNEKLFF.

V is TRBV4-3 and J is TRBJ1-3, with a possible D match to TRBD1 (5 bases). CDR1 is LGHNA, CDR2 YSLEER, per germline. Between the trimmed V and J ends, which lost 0 bases and 0 bases, there was a span of 9 bases. This CDR3 contains 16 residues. CDR3 sequence: CASSQEKGFSGNTIYF. CDR3 DNA sequence: TGCGCCAGCAGCCAAGAGAAGGGGTTCTCTGGAAACACCATATATTTT.

The chain carries TRBV19 and TRBJ1-1; D not resolved. V gave up 11 bases and J gave up 7 bases, with 20 bases separating them. Germline V gene data show CDR1 as LNHDA and CDR2 as SQIVND (reference sequence). CDR3 length: 13 amino acids. CDR3 in DNA: TGTGCCGCAAAGGGTGAGGGCAGAGGTGAAGCTTTCTTT. As protein: CAAKGEGRGEAFF.

This clone was seen more than once but under ten times. The rearrangement uses TRBV7-2 and TRBJ1-2; the D gene is possibly TRBD1 (5 bases). The CDR3 has 14 amino acids. V lost 5 bases to trimming and J lost 7 bases, with 17 bases between them. Germline CDR1 SGHTA, CDR2 FQGNSA. The DNA for the CDR3 is TGTGCCAGCAGCGTTCCGGGACCCAGATCTGGCTACACCTTC. The encoded protein is CASSVPGPRSGYTF.

The CDR3 DNA reads as TGTGCCAGCAGCTTAAATAGTAAGGGGCCCCAGCATTTT. Translating it yields CASSLNSKGPQHF. The gene calls are TRBV7-2 and TRBJ1-5; no firm D call. The CDR3 is 13 amino acids. Trimming removed 2 bases from V and 9 bases from J, with 11 bases in between. Germline V gives CDR1 SGHTA, CDR2 FQGNSA.

This chain connects TRBV19 to TRBJ2-3; D unclear. There are 13 residues in the CDR3. Germline CDR1 reads LNHDA; CDR2 reads SQIVND (reference sequence). Trimming cost V 3 bases and J 5 bases, with 9 bases left between them. The DNA for the CDR3 is TGTGCCAGTAGTATGCGTATCATAGATACGCAGTATTTT. Translation: CASSMRIIDTQYF.

The chain uses TRBV18 and TRBJ1-5; D unclear. V was shortened by 5 bases and J by 5 bases, with 7 bases between the two germline ends. Germline V gives CDR1 KGHSH, CDR2 LQKENI. The CDR3 length is 12 residues. The DNA for the CDR3 is TGTGCCAGCTCAAAGATGGATCAGCCCCAGCATTTT. The encoded protein is CASSKMDQPQHF.

The genes are TRBV7-2 and TRBJ2-1; D is unresolved. Germline V gives CDR1 SGHTA, CDR2 FQGNSA. CDR3 size: 14 residues. The germline V and J ends were trimmed by 5 bases and 5 bases, with 13 bases remaining between them. CDR3 coding DNA: TGTGCCAGCAGCCCTATCAGACGAGACAATGAGCAGTTCTTC. It is translated as CASSPIRRDNEQFF. Filled out from reference TRBV7-2 and TRBJ2-1, the complete variable domain reads GAGVSQSPSNKVTEKGKDVELRCDPISGHTALYWYRQSLGQGLEFLIYFQGNSAPDKSGLPSDRFSAERTGGSVSTLTIQRTQQEDSAVYLCASSPIRRDNEQFFGPGTRLTVL.

This clone was recorded a few times. The chain joins TRBV30 to TRBJ1-6, with TRBD1 matching over 7 bases. The junction had 13 bases not matched to a gene; V was cut back by 3 bases and J by 8 bases. This CDR3 region has 16 residues. Germline assignment: CDR1 GTSNPN and CDR2 SVGIG (reference sequence). This CDR3 is CAWRSLGGTVDSPLHF. The CDR3 DNA sequence: TGTGCCTGGAGAAGTCTGGGCGGGACAGTGGATTCACCCCTCCACTTT. Together with reference TRBV30 and TRBJ1-6, the CDR3 gives the full variable domain: SQTIHQWPATLVQPVGSPLSLECTVEGTSNPNLYWYRQAAGRGLQLLFYSVGIGQISSEVPQNLSASRPQDRQFILSSKKLLLSDSGFYLCAWRSLGGTVDSPLHFGNGTRLTVT.

This clone has more than one count but fewer than ten. The chain couples TRBV11-2 to TRBJ2-7; TRBD1 aligns across 11 bases. Germline values: CDR1 SGHAT, CDR2 FQNNGV. Trimming at V came to 5 bases and at J to 7 bases, leaving 10 bases not matched to a gene. The CDR3 totals 15 residues. The CDR3 nucleotides are TGTGCCAGCAGCCCCGGACAGGGGGCTTTGGAAGAGCAGTACTTC. This translates into CASSPGQGALEEQYF. Variable domain in full (rest from reference TRBV11-2 and TRBJ2-7): EAGVAQSPRYKIIEKRQSVAFWCNPISGHATLYWYQQILGQGPKLLIQFQNNGVVDDSQLPKDRFSAERLKGVDSTLKIQPAKLEDSAVYLCASSPGQGALEEQYFGPGTRLTVT.

This clone turned up a few times. This chain joins TRBV28 and TRBJ2-7; D possibly corresponds to TRBD1 (5 bases). CDR1 is MDHEN, CDR2 SYDVKM, per germline. This CDR3 spans 16 amino acids. The V end lost 2 bases, the J end lost 2 bases, and 16 bases lay between the germline ends. CDR3 sequence (DNA): TGTGCCAGCAGTTTAATCTTGGTCACAGGCACCTACGAGCAGTACTTC. Translated, it gives CASSLILVTGTYEQYF.

This clone has more than one count but fewer than ten. The identical CDR3 is also encoded by other nucleotide sequences in the sample. The rearrangement joins TRBV5-1 to TRBJ1-5, with a weak D call TRBD1 (5 bases). The CDR3 is made up of 14 amino acids. V was trimmed by 4 bases and J by 1 base, leaving 9 bases between them. The germline gives CDR1 SGHRS, CDR2 YFSETQ. The CDR3 loop is CASSPGLSNQPQHF. For the CDR3, the DNA is TGCGCCAGCAGCCCGGGACTGAGCAATCAGCCCCAGCATTTT.

CDR3 region: CASSTAPEETQYF. In nucleotides, the CDR3 is TGTGCCAGCAGCACAGCCCCAGAAGAGACCCAGTACTTC. The rearrangement joins TRBV7-6 to TRBJ2-5; unclear D gene. V lost 5 bases to trimming and J lost 3 bases, with 10 bases between them. The CDR3 covers 13 residues. CDR1 SGHVS and CDR2 FNYEAQ come from the germline V gene.

The V call is TRBV5-4, the J call TRBJ2-7; 9 nucleotides match TRBD2. Germline V CDR1 and CDR2: SGHNT, YYREEE (reference sequence). V was clipped by 6 bases and J by 3 bases; unmatched bases: 7. The CDR3 covers 14 residues. CDR3 in DNA: TGTGCCAGCATGGAGACTAGCGGCGGCTACGAGCAGTACTTC. Translation: CASMETSGGYEQYF.

V and J are TRBV4-3 and TRBJ2-6, with a possible D match to TRBD1 (5 bases). Trimming took 0 bases from V and 1 from J, leaving 10 bases between them. This CDR3 has 17 amino acids. CDR1 is LGHNA and CDR2 is YSLEER in the germline V gene. This chain's CDR3 is CASSQDPGISGANVLTF. The CDR3 nucleotides read TGCGCCAGCAGCCAAGATCCAGGGATATCTGGGGCCAACGTCCTGACTTTC.

This chain joins TRBV10-2 and TRBJ1-2, with D perhaps matching TRBD1 (6 bases). V was cut by 8 bases and J by 0 bases, with 19 bases left in between. The germline CDR1 and CDR2 sequences are WSHSY and SAAADI. This CDR3 spans 16 amino acids. CDR3 coding DNA: TGCGCCAGCCTGGTCTCGGCAGGGGCAACTAACTATGGCTACACCTTC. This gives the protein CASLVSAGATNYGYTF.

The rearrangement joins TRBV4-3 to TRBJ2-1; 8 nucleotides match TRBD2. V was pared by 4 bases and J by 4 bases, with 15 bases of the junction left unmatched. Germline V CDR1 and CDR2: LGHNA, YSLEER. The CDR3 runs 18 residues. The CDR3 region is CASSLRRAGGLTYNEQFF. The CDR3 DNA is TGCGCCAGCAGCCTCCGCAGGGCGGGGGGACTTACGTACAATGAGCAGTTCTTC.